The entry that follows covers one T cell receptor beta chain sequence. The data were taken from a study of blood T cells in healthy people across ages. This CDR3 contains 15 residues. The ends lost 5 bases at V and 2 bases at J; junction bases unmatched: 7. Germline V CDR1 and CDR2: KGHSH, LQKENI. Together with a sample-barcoded 5' primer, a J-beta primer mix was included in a second PCR lasting roughly 6 to 12 cycles. A single record per CDR3 protein comes from TCRdb applying MiXCR to the 5' RACE reads. Of 600,000 to 650,000 distinct CDR3 sequences in the sample, under 70% were seen once. Material: blood. The TCR originated in a man aged 60-69 years in good health. The chain links TRBV18 to TRBJ2-5, with TRBD1 matching 8 bases. CDR3 sequence reads: CASSGQGGGQETQYF. The CDR3 DNA reads TGTGCCAGCTCAGGACAGGGTGGAGGACAAGAGACCCAGTACTTC.